These 22 T cell receptor beta chains share one sample of origin, sequenced in a study of T cell responses to AZD1222 COVID-19 vaccine. Sequenced by immunoSEQ multiplex PCR; TCRdb stores in-frame clones only, minus some. The sample holds around 120,000 clones, under 95% seen once. The material was peripheral blood, obtained 28 days after the second AZD1222 dose. These receptor sequences come from an adult who received the AZD1222 COVID-19 vaccine.

The V and J genes are TRBV5-1 and TRBJ1-2; 7 bases are a match to TRBD1. Losses at the gene ends were 2 bases for V and 6 bases for J; bases not matched to a gene: 4. CDR1 and CDR2 from the germline V gene are SGHRS and YFSETQ. This CDR3 spans 13 amino acids. The CDR3 sequence is CASSFRGANGYTF. CDR3 sequence (DNA): TGCGCCAGCAGCTTCAGGGGGGCAAATGGCTACACCTTC.

The chain combines TRBV7-2 with TRBJ1-2; D is possibly TRBD1 (5 bases). V gave up 1 base and J gave up 8 bases, with 14 bases separating them. This CDR3 region has 14 residues. CDR1 and CDR2 from the germline V gene are SGHTA and FQGNSA. As DNA, the CDR3 is TGTGCCAGCAGCTTAGACGGGGCAGGCCCCGGCTACACCTTC. The encoded protein is CASSLDGAGPGYTF.

The gene calls are TRBV10-3 and TRBJ2-3; D is ambiguous. Looked up from germline, CDR1 is ENHRY and CDR2 is SYGVKD. V was trimmed by 2 bases and J by 0 bases, leaving 15 bases between them. This CDR3 has 17 residues. The CDR3 DNA is TGTGCCATCAGTGAGACCCTAGGAGTTTTTAGCACAGATACGCAGTATTTT. Its translation: CAISETLGVFSTDTQYF.

J is TRBJ1-2 and V is TRBV27; 12 bases map to TRBD1. Germline V lookup: CDR1 MNHEY, CDR2 SMNVEV (reference sequence). The CDR3 has 13 residues. The trim removed 4 bases at V and 6 bases at J, leaving 0 bases unmatched. As DNA, the CDR3 is TGTGCCAGCAGTTGGGACAGGGGGCATGGCTACACCTTC. Translated: CASSWDRGHGYTF.

The rearrangement uses TRBV28 and TRBJ1-2; TRBD1 might be the D (5 bases). Germline assignment: CDR1 MDHEN and CDR2 SYDVKM. The CDR3 sequence is 14 residues long. Between the trimmed V and J ends, which lost 4 bases and 6 bases, there was a span of 15 bases. The CDR3 DNA sequence: TGTGCCAGCAGTTCCGCCGGGGGGACGGATGGCTACACCTTC. Translating it yields CASSSAGGTDGYTF.

The genes are TRBV11-2 and TRBJ2-3, with D uncertain. The CDR3 has 12 amino acids. Germline assignment: CDR1 SGHAT and CDR2 FQNNGV. Trimming shortened V by 5 bases and J by 2 bases, and 5 bases separated the two germline ends. The CDR3 region has the DNA TGTGCCAGCAGCCCATTCACAGATACGCAGTATTTT. It encodes CASSPFTDTQYF.

The chain is built from TRBV5-8 and TRBJ2-7, with D possibly being TRBD1 (6 bases). V lost 0 bases and J lost 7, with 17 bases in between. This CDR3 spans 15 amino acids. The germline gives CDR1 SGHTS, CDR2 YDEGEE. Written as DNA, the CDR3 is TGTGCCAGCAGCTTGGGGCCGGGCAGGGGTCGGGAGCAGTACTTC. This translates into CASSLGPGRGREQYF.

The CDR3 here is CASSHRGTREKLFF. The CDR3 region has the DNA TGTGCCAGCAGCCATAGGGGAACCAGGGAAAAACTGTTTTTT. The J gene is TRBJ1-4, the V gene TRBV14; weak D call: TRBD1 (5 bases). The CDR3 runs 14 residues. Germline V gives CDR1 SGHDN, CDR2 FVKESK. The germline V and J ends were trimmed by 3 bases and 8 bases, with 13 bases remaining between them.

In DNA form, the CDR3 reads TGTGCCAGCCCTGGACTAGCGGGAGTGGATGAGCAGTTCTTC. Its translation is CASPGLAGVDEQFF. This chain links TRBV2 with TRBJ2-1; TRBD2 matches 13 bases. Losses at the gene ends were 8 bases for V and 8 bases for J; bases not matched to a gene: 6. The CDR3 spans 14 residues. Per the germline V gene, CDR1 is SNHLY and CDR2 is FYNNEI.

V is TRBV6-5 and J is TRBJ1-1, with a tentative D call TRBD1 (6 bases). CDR3 length: 15 amino acids. V lost 0 bases and J 5 bases, leaving 13 bases between the germline ends. Germline CDR1 MNHEY, CDR2 SVGAGI. CDR3 bases: TGTGCCAGCAGTTACTCTATAGGGGGAGGAACTGAAGCTTTCTTT. It translates to CASSYSIGGGTEAFF.

This sequence joins TRBV6-2 or TRBV6-3 and TRBJ1-2, with unresolved D. The CDR3 runs 16 residues. The germline gives CDR1 MNHEY, CDR2 SVGEGT. Trimming took 5 bases from V and 2 from J, leaving 18 bases between them. The CDR3 DNA reads as TGTGCCAGCAGTGCCCCCCCCAGCAGGAGGAACTATGGCTACACCTTC. This sequence encodes CASSAPPSRRNYGYTF.

The chain has TRBV6-5 and TRBJ2-7; no clear D gene. This CDR3 contains 11 residues. V lost 7 bases and J lost 6, with 10 bases in between. Germline V CDR1 and CDR2: MNHEY, SVGAGI. The CDR3 loop reads CASTLESEQYF. For the CDR3, the DNA is TGTGCCAGCACCTTAGAGAGCGAGCAGTACTTC.

This sequence joins TRBV10-2 and TRBJ2-1; 9 bases line up with TRBD2. The CDR3 is 16 residues long. Germline CDR1 is WSHSY and CDR2 is SAAADI. V dropped 2 bases and J dropped 3; count of bases not matched to a gene: 5. The CDR3 protein is CASSEVASGDYNEQFF. The DNA for the CDR3 is TGCGCCAGCAGTGAGGTGGCTAGCGGGGACTACAATGAGCAGTTCTTC.

This chain links TRBV11-2 with TRBJ2-5, with D tentatively TRBD2 (5 bases). The V gene lost 1 base and the J gene lost 7 bases, with 13 bases spanning the gap. Germline CDR1 and CDR2: SGHAT and FQNNGV. The CDR3 loop spans 14 amino acids. The DNA for the CDR3 is TGTGCCAGCAGCTTAGGTGTGTCGAGCGGGACCCAGTACTTC. Translating it yields CASSLGVSSGTQYF. The complete variable domain, with remaining parts taken from reference TRBV11-2 and TRBJ2-5, reads EAGVAQSPRYKIIEKRQSVAFWCNPISGHATLYWYQQILGQGPKLLIQFQNNGVVDDSQLPKDRFSAERLKGVDSTLKIQPAKLEDSAVYLCASSLGVSSGTQYFGPGTRLLVL.

The chain carries TRBV19 and TRBJ1-2, with D possibly TRBD1 on 5 matching bases. Germline values: CDR1 LNHDA, CDR2 SQIVND (reference sequence). This CDR3 has 15 amino acids. V lost 0 bases to trimming and J lost 4 bases, with 12 bases between them. CDR3 nucleotides: TGTGCCAGTAGTATAGAAGAGGGGCCGGTCTATGGCTACACCTTC. Its translation is CASSIEEGPVYGYTF.

The genes are TRBV2 and TRBJ1-1; D gene ambiguous. CDR1 is SNHLY and CDR2 is FYNNEI in the germline V gene. This CDR3 is 15 amino acids long. The V gene lost 6 bases and the J gene lost 1 base, with 15 bases spanning the gap. This CDR3 reads CASRSPPARNTEAFF. As DNA, the CDR3 is TGTGCCAGCAGATCCCCGCCGGCGCGGAACACTGAAGCTTTCTTT.

The chain has TRBV4-3 and TRBJ2-1, with TRBD2 matching over 9 bases. Germline trimming cut 3 bases from V and 6 bases from J; bases unmatched to any gene: 12. This CDR3 is 17 amino acids long. Germline loops: CDR1 LGHNA, CDR2 YSLEER. The CDR3 sequence: CASSQSLGTSRANEQFF. CDR3 nucleotides: TGCGCCAGCAGCCAGAGCTTGGGGACTAGCAGGGCCAATGAGCAGTTCTTC.

The chain is built from TRBV28 and TRBJ1-5, with D possibly TRBD1 on 5 matching bases. Trimming shortened V by 10 bases and J by 5 bases, and 15 bases separated the two germline ends. CDR3 length: 13 residues. Per germline, CDR1 MDHEN and CDR2 SYDVKM. The CDR3 DNA sequence: TGTGCCATTGCCGGGACTCACGATCAGCCCCAGCATTTT. It yields the protein CAIAGTHDQPQHF.

The chain uses TRBV14 and TRBJ1-2; possible D gene TRBD1, 6 bases. CDR1 is SGHDN, CDR2 FVKESK, per germline. V gave up 2 bases and J gave up 8 bases, with 12 bases separating them. This CDR3 is 13 amino acids long. The CDR3 DNA is TGTGCCAGCAGCCAACGGGGGGCTTGGGGCTACACCTTC. Translated: CASSQRGAWGYTF.

This clone was recorded a few times. The genes are TRBV12-3 or TRBV12-4 and TRBJ1-2; a possible D gene is TRBD1 (5 bases). This CDR3 is built from 13 residues. Trimming left V 6 bases short and J 4 bases short, with 12 bases between. CDR3 in amino acids: CASSALGAYGYTF. The DNA of the CDR3 is TGTGCCAGCAGCGCCCTCGGGGCCTATGGCTACACCTTC.

The chain is built from TRBV29-1 and TRBJ1-2; tentatively, D is TRBD1 (5 bases). The V end was cut by 5 bases, the J end by 13 bases, with 20 bases between. CDR1 and CDR2 (germline): SQVTM, ANQGSEA. The CDR3 length is 12 residues. The CDR3 sequence is CSVQSRAGWVTF. For the CDR3, the DNA is TGCAGCGTTCAAAGTCGAGCAGGGTGGGTCACCTTC.

DNA of the CDR3: TGCGCCAGCAGCTTGAATCCGGGGGGGCAAGGAGATACGCAGTATTTT. It encodes CASSLNPGGQGDTQYF. The chain employs TRBV5-1 and TRBJ2-3; 8 bases fit TRBD2. Germline trimming cut 1 base from V and 5 bases from J; bases unmatched to any gene: 9. Germline CDR1 SGHRS, CDR2 YFSETQ. The CDR3 runs to 16 residues.